The 5 T cell receptor beta chains listed next were all sequenced from one sample in a study of CD8 T cells in Susac syndrome. It was with random hexamers that roughly 0.5 to 1 ug RNA was reverse transcribed. MiXCR, applied by TCRdb to the immunoSEQ multiplex PCR reads, yields one record per CDR3 protein. The table has 95,000 to 150,000 distinct CDR3 sequences, 95% to 96% seen once. Material: CD4+ T cells from PBMCs. The receptors were sampled from a human donor with Susac syndrome.

A few counts support this clonotype. The genes are TRBV5-4 and TRBJ1-2; D is unclear. The germline V gene has CDR1 SGHNT and CDR2 YYREEE (reference sequence). Trimming cost V 2 bases and J 0 bases, with 8 bases left between them. The CDR3 sequence is 14 residues long. The CDR3 DNA reads TGTGCCAGCAGCTTCGGCAGAACTAACTATGGCTACACCTTC. Translated, it gives CASSFGRTNYGYTF.

The gene calls are TRBV5-1 and TRBJ2-2; D remains ambiguous. V lost 0 bases to trimming and J lost 3 bases, with 12 bases between them. The germline V gene has CDR1 SGHRS and CDR2 YFSETQ. This CDR3 is 16 amino acids long. The CDR3 sequence is CASSLGVSVDTGELFF. CDR3 DNA sequence: TGCGCCAGCAGCTTGGGCGTGTCCGTGGACACCGGGGAGCTGTTTTTT.

This chain joins TRBV5-1 and TRBJ2-7; 7 bases match TRBD2. CDR1 is SGHRS and CDR2 is YFSETQ in the germline V gene. The CDR3 is made up of 14 amino acids. After removal of 1 base from V and 0 bases from J, the junction contained 1 base not matched to a gene. CDR3 in amino acids: CASSLSGTSYEQYF. The CDR3 DNA reads as TGCGCCAGCAGCTTGAGCGGGACCTCCTACGAGCAGTACTTC.

This chain connects TRBV23-1 to TRBJ2-3; D perhaps matches TRBD2 (6 bases). TRBV23-1 is flagged as an ORF with uncertain function. The CDR3 spans 18 residues. V was trimmed by 0 bases and J by 0 bases, leaving 16 bases between them. The CDR3: CASSQSGGGGVSTDTQYF. In DNA form, the CDR3 reads TGCGCCAGCAGTCAATCGGGAGGCGGCGGGGTTAGCACAGATACGCAGTATTTT.

The J gene is TRBJ1-1, the V gene TRBV12-3 or TRBV12-4; D uncertain. Trimming cost V 6 bases and J 8 bases, with 10 bases left between them. The CDR3 contains 11 residues. Here the CDR3 DNA reads TGTGCCAGCAGAGTCCTAGGCGAAGCTTTCTTT. Encoded protein: CASRVLGEAFF.